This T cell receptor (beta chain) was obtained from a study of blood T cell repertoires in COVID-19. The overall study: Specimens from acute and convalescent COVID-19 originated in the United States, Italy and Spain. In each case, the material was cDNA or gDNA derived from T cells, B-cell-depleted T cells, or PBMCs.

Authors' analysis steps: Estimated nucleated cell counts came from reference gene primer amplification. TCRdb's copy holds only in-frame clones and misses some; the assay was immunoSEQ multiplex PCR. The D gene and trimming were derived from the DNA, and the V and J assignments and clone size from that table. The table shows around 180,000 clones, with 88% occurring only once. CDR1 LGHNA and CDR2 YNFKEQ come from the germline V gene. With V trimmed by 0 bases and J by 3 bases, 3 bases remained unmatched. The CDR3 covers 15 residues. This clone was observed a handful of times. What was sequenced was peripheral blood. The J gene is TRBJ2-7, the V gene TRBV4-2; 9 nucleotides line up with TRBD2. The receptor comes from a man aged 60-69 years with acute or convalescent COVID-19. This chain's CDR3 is CASSQELAGYYEQYF. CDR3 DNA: TGTGCCAGCAGCCAAGAGCTAGCGGGGTACTACGAGCAGTACTTC.